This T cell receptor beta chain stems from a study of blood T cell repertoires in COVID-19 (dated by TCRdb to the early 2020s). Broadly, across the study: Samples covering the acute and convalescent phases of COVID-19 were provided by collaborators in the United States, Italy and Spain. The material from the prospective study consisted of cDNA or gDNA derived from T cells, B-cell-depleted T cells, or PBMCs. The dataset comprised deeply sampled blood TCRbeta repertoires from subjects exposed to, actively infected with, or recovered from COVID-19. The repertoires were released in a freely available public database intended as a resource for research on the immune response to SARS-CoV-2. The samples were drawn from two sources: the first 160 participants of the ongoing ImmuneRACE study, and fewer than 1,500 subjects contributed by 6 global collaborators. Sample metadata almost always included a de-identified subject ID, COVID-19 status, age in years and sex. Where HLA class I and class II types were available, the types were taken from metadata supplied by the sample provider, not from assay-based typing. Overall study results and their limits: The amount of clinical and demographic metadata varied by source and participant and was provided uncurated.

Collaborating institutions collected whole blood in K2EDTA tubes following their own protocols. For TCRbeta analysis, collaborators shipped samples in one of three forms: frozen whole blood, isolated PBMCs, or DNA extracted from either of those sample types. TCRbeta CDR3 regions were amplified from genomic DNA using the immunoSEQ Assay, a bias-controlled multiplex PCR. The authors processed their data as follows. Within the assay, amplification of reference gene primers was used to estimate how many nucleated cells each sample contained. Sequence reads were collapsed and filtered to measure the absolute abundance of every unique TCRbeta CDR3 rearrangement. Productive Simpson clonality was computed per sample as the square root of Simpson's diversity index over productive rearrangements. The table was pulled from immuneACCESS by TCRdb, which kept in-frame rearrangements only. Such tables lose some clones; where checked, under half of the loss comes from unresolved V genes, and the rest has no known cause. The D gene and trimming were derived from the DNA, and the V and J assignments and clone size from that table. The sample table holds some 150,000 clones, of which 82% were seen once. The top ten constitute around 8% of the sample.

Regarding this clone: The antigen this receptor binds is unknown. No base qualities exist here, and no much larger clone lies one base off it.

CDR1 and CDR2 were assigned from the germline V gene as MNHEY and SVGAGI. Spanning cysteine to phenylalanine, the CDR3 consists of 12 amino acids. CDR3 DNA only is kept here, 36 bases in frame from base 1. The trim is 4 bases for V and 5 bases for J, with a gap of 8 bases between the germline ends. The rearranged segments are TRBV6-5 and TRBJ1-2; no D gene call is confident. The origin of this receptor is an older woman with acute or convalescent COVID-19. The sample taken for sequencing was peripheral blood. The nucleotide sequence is TGTGCCAGCAGTTCCCTCGGGTATGGCTACACCTTC. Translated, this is CASSSLGYGYTF.